The sequence of this TCR beta chain was determined in a study of preoperative IRX-2 immunotherapy in early breast cancer. The CDR3 loop spans 15 amino acids. Germline assignment: CDR1 SGHNT and CDR2 YENEEA. V trimming: 4 bases; J trimming: 7 bases; junction bases outside the gene matches: 11. The sample's treatment: preoperative locoregional IRX-2 cytokine immunotherapy. Patients received preoperative, locoregional IRX-2 cytokine immunotherapy in a phase Ib study. Clones were read by immunoSEQ multiplex PCR, and TCRdb kept only the in-frame ones, dropping some. In the table there are approximately 98,000 clones, 75% to 90% of which are singletons.

The V call is TRBV11-3, the J call TRBJ2-5, with 8 bases fitting TRBD1. The source of this sequence is a human donor with breast cancer. This specimen consisted of tumor tissue, obtained after IRX-2 immunotherapy. The CDR3 region is CASSSTGDGFGTQYF. The CDR3 bases are TGTGCCAGCAGCTCGACAGGGGACGGCTTTGGGACCCAGTACTTC. The whole variable domain, remainder taken from reference TRBV11-3 and TRBJ2-5, is EAGVVQSPRYKIIEKKQPVAFWCNPISGHNTLYWYLQNLGQGPELLIRYENEEAVDDSQLPKDRFSAERLKGVDSTLKIQPAELGDSAVYLCASSSTGDGFGTQYFGPGTRLLVL.